The 17 T cell receptor beta chains in this list originate from one sample, sequenced in a study of shared clonotypes between healthy human individuals. Naivety among CD8 cells was defined by CD45RO negativity and positive CCR7 selection, thereby excluding terminally differentiated effector memory CD45RA+ cells. Method: immunoSEQ multiplex PCR; TCRdb's copy keeps in-frame clones and lacks some. The profile covers some 800,000 clones, with 80% to 95% appearing a single time and around 24% taken by the ten largest. Sequencing was performed on naive CD8+ T cells sorted from blood. The receptors originated from a man aged 25 to 40 in good health.

The rearrangement links TRBV7-6 to TRBJ2-3; D call uncertain. The length of the CDR3 is 16 residues. V lost 1 base and J 4 bases, leaving 15 bases between the germline ends. Germline loops: CDR1 SGHVS, CDR2 FNYEAQ. The CDR3, as DNA: TGTGCCAGCAGCTTAGGCGGCAGGCAGACGGCAGATACGCAGTATTTT. This translates into CASSLGGRQTADTQYF.

V is TRBV4-1 and J is TRBJ2-3; 10 nucleotides line up with TRBD2. V lost 5 bases and J lost 1; bases outside the gene matches: 9. Germline assignment: CDR1 MGHRA and CDR2 YSYEKL. The CDR3 sequence is 17 residues long. CDR3 nucleotides: TGCGCCAGCAGCTCGCCTCTAGCGGGAGCCGGCACAGATACGCAGTATTTT. Its translation: CASSSPLAGAGTDTQYF.

About this clone: Other DNA variants within this sample encode the same CDR3. J is TRBJ2-7 and V is TRBV5-4, with D perhaps TRBD2 (5 bases). The germline CDR1 and CDR2 sequences are SGHNT and YYREEE (reference sequence). The germline V and J ends were trimmed by 3 bases and 2 bases, with 6 bases remaining between them. CDR3 length equals 12 residues. CDR3 nucleotides: TGTGCCAGCAGCTCCGGGACCTACGAGCAGTACTTC. Translated, it gives CASSSGTYEQYF.

V gene TRBV29-1 combines with J gene TRBJ2-3; 7 nucleotides agree with TRBD1. The CDR3 is 16 amino acids. Germline V gene sequence: CDR1 SQVTM, CDR2 ANQGSEA. The V and J ends lost 7 bases and 5 bases, in that order; junction bases with no gene match: 18. For the CDR3, the DNA is TGCAGCGCTCCGGACAGGTCCAATGAGCTGGGAGATACGCAGTATTTT. Amino acids: CSAPDRSNELGDTQYF.

The gene calls are TRBV30 and TRBJ2-2; 7 bases line up with TRBD1. This CDR3 has 14 residues. The trim removed 5 bases at V and 0 bases at J, leaving 3 bases unmatched. Germline values: CDR1 GTSNPN, CDR2 SVGIG (reference sequence). CDR3: CAWDGTANTGELFF. CDR3 sequence (DNA): TGTGCCTGGGACGGGACAGCGAACACCGGGGAGCTGTTTTTT.

The chain recombines TRBV5-1 with TRBJ2-3; D is uncertain. Germline V gives CDR1 SGHRS, CDR2 YFSETQ. V lost 1 base and J 1 base, leaving 10 bases between the germline ends. The CDR3 covers 15 residues. The DNA for the CDR3 is TGCGCCAGCAGCTTGTATCCAGCCGGCACAGATACGCAGTATTTT. Translated: CASSLYPAGTDTQYF.

J is TRBJ2-7 and V is TRBV5-4; tentatively, D is TRBD1 (6 bases). The CDR3 consists of 13 residues. Trimming cost V 7 bases and J 3 bases, with 14 bases left between them. Germline CDR1 is SGHNT and CDR2 is YYREEE (reference sequence). The CDR3 loop reads CASVRGRNYEQYF. CDR3 sequence (DNA): TGTGCCAGCGTCAGGGGTCGAAACTACGAGCAGTACTTC.

The chain uses TRBV7-6 and TRBJ2-1, with D uncertain. The V gene's germline CDR1 is SGHVS and CDR2 FNYEAQ. V lost 5 bases, J lost 5 bases, and 7 bases lay in between. The CDR3 has 12 amino acids. CDR3 region: CASSHADNEQFF. Written as DNA, the CDR3 is TGTGCCAGCAGCCACGCTGACAATGAGCAGTTCTTC.

The gene calls are TRBV5-5 and TRBJ1-4; D gene uncertain. The CDR3 has 15 residues. V lost 4 bases, J lost 4 bases, and 14 bases lay in between. Germline lookup yields CDR1 SGHKS and CDR2 YYEKEE (reference sequence). The chain's CDR3 is CASSPPPGNNEKLFF. The CDR3 DNA reads TGTGCCAGCAGCCCCCCCCCGGGGAATAATGAAAAACTGTTTTTT.

This sequence joins TRBV5-1 and TRBJ2-3; D may correspond to TRBD1 or TRBD2 (5 bases each). V lost 4 bases and J 1 base, leaving 13 bases between the germline ends. CDR1 SGHRS and CDR2 YFSETQ come from the germline V gene. The CDR3 is 15 residues long. The CDR3 coding sequence is TGCGCCAGCAGCCGAGTTGGGGGAGGCACAGATACGCAGTATTTT. The encoded protein is CASSRVGGGTDTQYF.

There are a few counts of this clone. V usage is TRBV13 and J usage is TRBJ2-3; TRBD1 agrees at 11 bases. There are 16 residues in the CDR3. J was trimmed by 3 bases and V by 5 bases; bases with no gene match: 7. CDR1 is PRHDT and CDR2 is FYEKMQ in the germline V gene (reference sequence). The CDR3 reads CASSLRTGGTTDTQYF. CDR3 nucleotides: TGTGCCAGCAGCCTCCGGACAGGGGGCACGACAGATACGCAGTATTTT.

Only one count was recorded for this clone. The chain couples TRBV6-1 to TRBJ1-3, with unresolved D. The germline V gene encodes CDR1 MNHNS and CDR2 SASEGT. This CDR3 spans 13 amino acids. Deletions cut 6 bases from V and 0 bases from J, with 6 bases between. Here the CDR3 reads CASRELSGNTIYF. DNA of the CDR3: TGTGCCAGCAGGGAGCTCTCTGGAAACACCATATATTTT.

The chain links TRBV13 to TRBJ2-7; D is possibly TRBD1 (5 bases). Trimming cost V 0 bases and J 3 bases, with 6 bases left between them. The CDR3 totals 13 residues. CDR1 and CDR2 from the germline V gene are PRHDT and FYEKMQ (reference sequence). The CDR3 protein is CASSLGTDYEQYF. CDR3 nucleotide sequence: TGTGCCAGCAGCTTAGGGACAGACTACGAGCAGTACTTC. The variable domain in full, completed from reference TRBV13 and TRBJ2-7, reads AAGVIQSPRHLIKEKRETATLKCYPIPRHDTVYWYQQGPGQDPQFLISFYEKMQSDKGSIPDRFSAQQFSDYHSELNMSSLELGDSALYFCASSLGTDYEQYFGPGTRLTVT.

The chain employs TRBV19 and TRBJ1-2; maybe TRBD1 (6 bases). Trimming removed 0 bases from V and 5 bases from J, with 13 bases in between. There are 15 residues in the CDR3. Germline V gene data show CDR1 as LNHDA and CDR2 as SQIVND (reference sequence). The DNA for the CDR3 is TGTGCCAGTAGTATAGACCCGGACAGTAATTATGGCTACACCTTC. This sequence encodes CASSIDPDSNYGYTF.

This rearrangement joins TRBV6-5 to TRBJ2-7, with 7 bases fitting TRBD1. J lost 7 bases, V lost 5 bases, and 5 bases had no gene match. This CDR3 has 12 residues. CDR1 is MNHEY, CDR2 SVGAGI, per germline. CDR3 amino acids: CASSPYRGEQYF. The CDR3 coding sequence is TGTGCCAGCAGTCCCTACAGGGGAGAGCAGTACTTC.

J is TRBJ1-3 and V is TRBV7-9; no firm D call. CDR3 length equals 13 residues. The V end was cut by 10 bases, the J end by 5 bases, with 15 bases between. Germline-derived CDR1 and CDR2 are SEHNR and FQNEAQ (reference sequence). The DNA of the CDR3 is TGTGCCATCCTCCCGGTGAACAGAAACACCATATATTTT. The encoded protein is CAILPVNRNTIYF.

Concerning this clone itself: A much bigger clone sits one base away, suggesting this may be a read error. This specimen includes other DNA sequences encoding the same CDR3. This rearrangement joins TRBV6-5 to TRBJ2-7, with TRBD1 matching 7 bases. The CDR3 runs 12 residues. The V and J ends lost 6 bases and 4 bases, in that order; junction bases with no gene match: 3. Germline CDR1 is MNHEY and CDR2 is SVGAGI. CDR3 region: CASRGTDYEQYF. In DNA form, the CDR3 reads TGTGCCAGCAGGGGGACAGATTACGAGCAGTACTTC.